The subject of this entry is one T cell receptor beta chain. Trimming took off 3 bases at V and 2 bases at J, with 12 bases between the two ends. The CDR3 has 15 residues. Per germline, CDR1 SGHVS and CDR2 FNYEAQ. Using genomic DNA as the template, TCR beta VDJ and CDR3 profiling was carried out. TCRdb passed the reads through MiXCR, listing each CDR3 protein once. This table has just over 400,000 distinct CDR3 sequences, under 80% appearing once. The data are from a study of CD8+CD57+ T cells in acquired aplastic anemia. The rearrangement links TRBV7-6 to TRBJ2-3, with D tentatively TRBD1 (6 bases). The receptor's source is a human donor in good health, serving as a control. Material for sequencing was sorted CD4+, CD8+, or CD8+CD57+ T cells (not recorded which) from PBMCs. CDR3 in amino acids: CASSLADSDTDTQYF. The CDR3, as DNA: TGTGCCAGCAGCTTGGCGGACAGTGACACAGATACGCAGTATTTT.